Given below is one T cell receptor (beta chain) in context. This clonotype was found a few times. Its antigen specificity is not known. No much larger clone is present one base from it, and per-base qualities are unavailable. TCRdb names Illumina HiSeq 2500 as the instrument used. Quantitative 5'-RACE with molecular barcodes was used to prepare TCR beta libraries. Regarding the original processing steps: Disease-linked TCR variants were identified with a new computational method built on a probabilistic model of VDJ rearrangement. The raw public reads went through TCRdb reprocessing: fastp at Q25, MiXCR clone calling, in-frame beta chains kept. Rows are unified per CDR3 protein, each entry keeping the most common DNA and genes. In this record, the V and J calls reflect TCRdb's handling and not the investigators' own analysis. The sample data list 180,000 or so distinct CDR3 sequences, and around a tenth of these were observed just once. Of the sample, almost 30% is held by the ten largest clones.

Looking up the germline V gene (reference sequence) yields CDR1 LNHDA and CDR2 SQIVND. At the junction V is shortened by 11 bases and J by 7 bases; bases outside the gene matches: 5. The CDR3 measures 12 amino acids from cysteine to phenylalanine. Only the CDR3 DNA stays, 36 bases, in frame from base 1. This specimen belongs to a study of CD8 T cells in ankylosing spondylitis (dated by TCRdb to the late 2010s). Describing the broader study: T cell receptor beta repertoires were profiled in healthy donors and ankylosing spondylitis patients so that disease-linked TCR variants could be found. The whole study cohort included some 100 healthy donors and 25 ankylosing spondylitis patients. Peripheral blood samples were taken, and synovial fluid was additionally collected from ankylosing spondylitis patients.

What the work shows at the level of the full study, not this receptor alone: A TCR beta motif made up of several highly homologous amino acid variants appeared to be characteristic of blood from ankylosing spondylitis patients. The disease-linked clones had a CD8+ phenotype and were found at relatively low frequencies in peripheral blood. Some of the motif variants had been reported before in the synovial fluid and blood of reactive arthritis patients, a finding that suggests common disease-initiation mechanisms. The disease-linked clones were reported as significantly enriched in matched synovial fluid samples from ankylosing spondylitis patients.

This sequence originates from a male donor with ankylosing spondylitis or in good health (not recorded which). The rearranged chain carries TRBV19 and TRBJ1-6, with 7 bases aligning to TRBD1. Material: blood, either unsorted or a sorted T cell fraction (not recorded which). The encoded CDR3 is CACGQANSPLHF. The base sequence is TGTGCCTGCGGACAGGCGAATTCACCCCTCCACTTT.